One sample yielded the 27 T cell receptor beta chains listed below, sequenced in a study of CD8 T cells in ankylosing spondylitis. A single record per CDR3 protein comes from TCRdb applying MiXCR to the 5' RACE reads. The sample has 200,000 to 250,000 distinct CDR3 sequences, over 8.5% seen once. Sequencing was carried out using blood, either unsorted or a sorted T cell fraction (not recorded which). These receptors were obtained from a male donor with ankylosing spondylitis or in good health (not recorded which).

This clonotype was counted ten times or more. The CDR3 bases are TGCAGTGCTAGAGGACAGCGCGAGCAGTACTTC. As protein: CSARGQREQYF. The chain is built from TRBV20-1 and TRBJ2-7, with TRBD1 as a possible D gene (5 bases). The CDR3 is 11 amino acids. Germline loops: CDR1 DFQATT, CDR2 SNEGSKA (reference sequence). V lost 1 base and J lost 6, with 7 bases in between.

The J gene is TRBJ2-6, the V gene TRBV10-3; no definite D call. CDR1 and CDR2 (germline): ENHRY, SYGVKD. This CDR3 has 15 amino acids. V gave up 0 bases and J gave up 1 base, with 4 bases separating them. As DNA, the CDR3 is TGTGCCATCAGTGAGTCCGGGTCTGGGGCCAACGTCCTGACTTTC. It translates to CAISESGSGANVLTF.

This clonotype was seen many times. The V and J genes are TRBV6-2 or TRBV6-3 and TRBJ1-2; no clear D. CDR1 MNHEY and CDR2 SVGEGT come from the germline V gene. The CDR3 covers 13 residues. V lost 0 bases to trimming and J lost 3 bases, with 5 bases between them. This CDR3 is CASSYSRDYGYTF. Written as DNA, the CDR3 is TGTGCCAGCAGTTACTCGAGAGACTATGGCTACACCTTC.

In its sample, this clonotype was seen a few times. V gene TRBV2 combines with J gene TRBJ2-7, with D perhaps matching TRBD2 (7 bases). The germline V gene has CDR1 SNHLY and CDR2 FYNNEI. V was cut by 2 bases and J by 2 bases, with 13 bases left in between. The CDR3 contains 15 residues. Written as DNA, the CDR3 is TGTGCCAGCAGTGAACAACGGGGGGCTACCTACGAGCAGTACTTC. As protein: CASSEQRGATYEQYF.

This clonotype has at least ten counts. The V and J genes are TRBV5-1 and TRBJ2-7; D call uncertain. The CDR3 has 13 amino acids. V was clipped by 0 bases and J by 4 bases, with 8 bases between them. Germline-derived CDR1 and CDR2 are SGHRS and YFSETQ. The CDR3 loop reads CASSLDVGYEQYF. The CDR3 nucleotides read TGCGCCAGCAGCTTGGATGTAGGGTACGAGCAGTACTTC. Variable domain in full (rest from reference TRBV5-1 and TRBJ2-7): KAGVTQTPRYLIKTRGQQVTLSCSPISGHRSVSWYQQTPGQGLQFLFEYFSETQRNKGNFPGRFSGRQFSNSRSEMNVSTLELGDSALYLCASSLDVGYEQYFGPGTRLTVT.

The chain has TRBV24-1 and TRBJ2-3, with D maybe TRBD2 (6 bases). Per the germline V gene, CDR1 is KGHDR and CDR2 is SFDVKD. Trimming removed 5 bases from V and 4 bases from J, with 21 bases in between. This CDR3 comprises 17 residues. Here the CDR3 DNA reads TGTGCCACCAGTGGTCAGAGGACGGGAGTCGGGGCAGATACGCAGTATTTT. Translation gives CATSGQRTGVGADTQYF.

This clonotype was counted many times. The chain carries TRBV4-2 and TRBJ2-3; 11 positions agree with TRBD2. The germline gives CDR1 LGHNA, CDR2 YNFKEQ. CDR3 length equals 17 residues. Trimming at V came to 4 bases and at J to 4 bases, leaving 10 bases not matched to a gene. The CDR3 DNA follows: TGTGCCAGCAGCCCAATGCTACTAGCGGGAGTTTCAGATACGCAGTATTTT. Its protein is CASSPMLLAGVSDTQYF.

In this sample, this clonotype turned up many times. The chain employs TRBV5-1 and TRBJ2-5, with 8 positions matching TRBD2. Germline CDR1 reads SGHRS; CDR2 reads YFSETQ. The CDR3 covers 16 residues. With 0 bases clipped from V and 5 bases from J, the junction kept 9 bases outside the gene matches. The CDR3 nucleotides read TGCGCCAGCAGCTTGGCCGCAGCGGGAGTTCAGGAGACCCAGTACTTC. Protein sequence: CASSLAAAGVQETQYF.

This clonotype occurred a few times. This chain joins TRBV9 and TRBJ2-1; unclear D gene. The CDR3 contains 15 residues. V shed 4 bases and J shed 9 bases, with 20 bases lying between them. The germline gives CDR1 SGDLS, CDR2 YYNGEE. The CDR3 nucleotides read TGTGCCAGCAGCCAGGTTGGAATAGGATCCATTGAGCAGTTCTTC. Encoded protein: CASSQVGIGSIEQFF.

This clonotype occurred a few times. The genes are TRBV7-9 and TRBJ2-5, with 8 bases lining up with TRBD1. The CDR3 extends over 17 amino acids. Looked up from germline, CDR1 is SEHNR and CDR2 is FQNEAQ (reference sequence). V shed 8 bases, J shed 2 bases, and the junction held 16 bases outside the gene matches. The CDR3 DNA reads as TGTGCCAGCTCTGGAATGTTCCGGGACAGGCTACAAGAGACCCAGTACTTC. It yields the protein CASSGMFRDRLQETQYF.

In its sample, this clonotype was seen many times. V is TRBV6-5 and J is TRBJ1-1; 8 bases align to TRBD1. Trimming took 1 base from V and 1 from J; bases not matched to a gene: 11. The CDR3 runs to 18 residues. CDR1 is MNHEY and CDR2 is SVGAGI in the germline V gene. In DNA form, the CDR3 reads TGTGCCAGCAGTTACTTAAATCAGGGGGCGAGAAAGAACACTGAAGCTTTCTTT. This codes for CASSYLNQGARKNTEAFF.

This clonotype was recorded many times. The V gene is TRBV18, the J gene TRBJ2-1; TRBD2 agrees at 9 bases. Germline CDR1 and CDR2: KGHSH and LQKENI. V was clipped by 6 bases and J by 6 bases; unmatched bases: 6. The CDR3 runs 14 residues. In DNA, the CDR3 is TGTGCCAGCTCCAATCTGGGACTAGCCAATGAGCAGTTCTTC. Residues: CASSNLGLANEQFF.

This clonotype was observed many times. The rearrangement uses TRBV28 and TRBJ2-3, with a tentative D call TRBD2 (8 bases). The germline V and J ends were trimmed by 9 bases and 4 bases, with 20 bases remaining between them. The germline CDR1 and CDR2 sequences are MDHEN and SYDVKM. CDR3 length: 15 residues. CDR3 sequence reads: CASQGGGRKSDTQYF. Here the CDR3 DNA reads TGTGCCAGTCAGGGGGGCGGGAGGAAATCAGATACGCAGTATTTT.

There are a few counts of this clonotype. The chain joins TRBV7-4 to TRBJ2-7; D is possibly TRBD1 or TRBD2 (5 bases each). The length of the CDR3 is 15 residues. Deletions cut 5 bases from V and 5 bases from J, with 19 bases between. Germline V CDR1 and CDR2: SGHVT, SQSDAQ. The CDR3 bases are TGTGCCAGCAGCCCCTTTATGAGGGGATGGGACGAGCAGTACTTC. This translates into CASSPFMRGWDEQYF.

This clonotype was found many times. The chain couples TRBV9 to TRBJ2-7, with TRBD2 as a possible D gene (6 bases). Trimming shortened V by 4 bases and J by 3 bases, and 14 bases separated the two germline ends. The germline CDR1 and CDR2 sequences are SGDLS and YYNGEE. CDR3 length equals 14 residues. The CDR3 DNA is TGTGCCAGCAGCACTACGGGGGAAAACTACGAGCAGTACTTC. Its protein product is CASSTTGENYEQYF.

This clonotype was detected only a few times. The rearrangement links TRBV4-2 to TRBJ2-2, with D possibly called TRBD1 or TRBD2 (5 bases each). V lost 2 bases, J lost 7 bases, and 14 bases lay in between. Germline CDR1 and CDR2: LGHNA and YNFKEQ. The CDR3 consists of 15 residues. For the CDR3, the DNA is TGTGCCAGCAGCCAACCCGGGGCCGAGGGCGGGGAGCTGTTTTTT. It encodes CASSQPGAEGGELFF.

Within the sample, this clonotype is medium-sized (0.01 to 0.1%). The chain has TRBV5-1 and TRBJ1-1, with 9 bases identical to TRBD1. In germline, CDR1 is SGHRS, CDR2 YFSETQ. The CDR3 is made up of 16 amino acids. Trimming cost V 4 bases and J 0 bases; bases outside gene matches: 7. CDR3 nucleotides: TGCGCCAGCAGCACCGGGACAGGGCAAATGAACACTGAAGCTTTCTTT. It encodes CASSTGTGQMNTEAFF.

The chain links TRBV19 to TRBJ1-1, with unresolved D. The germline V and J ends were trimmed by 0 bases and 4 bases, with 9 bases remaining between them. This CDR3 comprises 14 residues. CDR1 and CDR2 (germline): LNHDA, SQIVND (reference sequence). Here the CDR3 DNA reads TGTGCCAGTAGTATAGAGAGGGTCGGCACTGAAGCTTTCTTT. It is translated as CASSIERVGTEAFF.

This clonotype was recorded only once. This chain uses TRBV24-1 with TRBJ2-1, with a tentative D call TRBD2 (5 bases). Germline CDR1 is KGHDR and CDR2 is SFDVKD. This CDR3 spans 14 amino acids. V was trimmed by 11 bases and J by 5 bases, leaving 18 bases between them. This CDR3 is CASLRASGDNEQFF. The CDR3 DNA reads TGTGCCAGTTTGCGAGCGTCCGGGGACAATGAGCAGTTCTTC.

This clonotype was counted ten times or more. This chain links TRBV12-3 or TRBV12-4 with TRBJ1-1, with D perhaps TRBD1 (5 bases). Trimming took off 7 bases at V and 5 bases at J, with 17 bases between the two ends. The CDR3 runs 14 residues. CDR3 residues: CASILVLGATEAFF. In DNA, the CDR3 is TGTGCCAGCATCCTGGTCTTAGGGGCAACTGAAGCTTTCTTT.

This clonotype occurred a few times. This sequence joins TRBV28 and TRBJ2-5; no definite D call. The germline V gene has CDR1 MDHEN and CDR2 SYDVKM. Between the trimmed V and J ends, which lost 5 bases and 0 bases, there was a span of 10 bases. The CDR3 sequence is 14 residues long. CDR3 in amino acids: CASSGPPYQETQYF. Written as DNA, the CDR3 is TGTGCCAGCAGTGGACCACCGTACCAAGAGACCCAGTACTTC.

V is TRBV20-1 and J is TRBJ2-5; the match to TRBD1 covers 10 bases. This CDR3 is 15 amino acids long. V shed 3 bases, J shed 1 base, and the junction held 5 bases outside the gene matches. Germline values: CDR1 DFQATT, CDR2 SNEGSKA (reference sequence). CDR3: CSASPGQGTQETQYF. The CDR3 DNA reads TGCAGTGCTAGTCCGGGACAGGGGACCCAAGAGACCCAGTACTTC.

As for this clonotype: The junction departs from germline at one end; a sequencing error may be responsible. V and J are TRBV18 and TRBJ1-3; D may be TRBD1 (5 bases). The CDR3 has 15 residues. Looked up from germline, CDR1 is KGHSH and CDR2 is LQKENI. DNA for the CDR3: TGTGCCAGCTCACCAGGGACGGACTCTGGAAACATCATATATTTT. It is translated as CASSPGTDSGNIIYF.

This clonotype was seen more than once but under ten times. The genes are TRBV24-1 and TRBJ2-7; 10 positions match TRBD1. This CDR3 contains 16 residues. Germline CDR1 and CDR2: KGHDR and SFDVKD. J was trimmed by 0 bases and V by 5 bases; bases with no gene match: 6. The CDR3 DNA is TGTGCCACCAGTGGGGGACAGGGGCCAACCTCCTACGAGCAGTACTTC. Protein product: CATSGGQGPTSYEQYF.

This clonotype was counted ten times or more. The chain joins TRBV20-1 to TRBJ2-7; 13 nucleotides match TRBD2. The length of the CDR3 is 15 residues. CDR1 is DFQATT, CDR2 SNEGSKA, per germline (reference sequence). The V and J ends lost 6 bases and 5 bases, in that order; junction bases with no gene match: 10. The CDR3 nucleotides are TGCAGTGCCGATTGGACTAGCGGGAGAGATCACGAGCAGTACTTC. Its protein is CSADWTSGRDHEQYF.

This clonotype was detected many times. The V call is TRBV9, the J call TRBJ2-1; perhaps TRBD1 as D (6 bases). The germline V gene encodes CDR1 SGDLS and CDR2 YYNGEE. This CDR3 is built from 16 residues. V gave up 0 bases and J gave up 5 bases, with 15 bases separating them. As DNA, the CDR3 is TGTGCCAGCAGCGTAGTCGCAGGGGTCAGTCACAATGAGCAGTTCTTC. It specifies CASSVVAGVSHNEQFF.

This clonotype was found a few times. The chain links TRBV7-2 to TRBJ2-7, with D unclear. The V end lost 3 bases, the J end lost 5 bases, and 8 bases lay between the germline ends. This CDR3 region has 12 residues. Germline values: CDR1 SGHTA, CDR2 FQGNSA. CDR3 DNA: TGTGCCAGCAGCTTCTGGGTGGACGAGCAGTACTTC. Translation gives CASSFWVDEQYF. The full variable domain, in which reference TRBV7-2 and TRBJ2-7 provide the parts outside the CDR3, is GAGVSQSPSNKVTEKGKDVELRCDPISGHTALYWYRQSLGQGLEFLIYFQGNSAPDKSGLPSDRFSAERTGGSVSTLTIQRTQQEDSAVYLCASSFWVDEQYFGPGTRLTVT.